A single sample is the source of the 19 T cell receptor beta chains below, sequenced in a study of T cells in Graves' hyperthyroidism and ophthalmopathy. The CDR3 regions of TCR beta were amplified from RNA transcripts. TCR CDR3 underwent first-round RT-PCR with the HTBI primer set. TCRdb re-called the multiplex PCR reads through MiXCR, storing one row per CDR3 protein. The sample includes hundreds of thousands of distinct CDR3 sequences, about 15% of them seen just once. Sequenced sample: blood. These receptors were taken from a woman aged 18-29 years with Graves' hyperthyroidism.

The chain carries TRBV6-1 and TRBJ1-6, with 7 bases lining up with TRBD1. The J segment lost 6 bases and the V segment lost 4 bases, leaving 3 bases of the junction unmatched. Germline CDR1 and CDR2: MNHNS and SASEGT. The CDR3 has 14 amino acids. CDR3: CASSGDSVNSPLHF. The CDR3 DNA reads as TGTGCCAGCAGTGGGGACAGCGTTAATTCACCCCTCCACTTT.

This clonotype has a count of ten or more. The chain carries TRBV20-1 and TRBJ1-6; TRBD1 matches at 9 bases. The CDR3 is 12 residues long. The germline V gene encodes CDR1 DFQATT and CDR2 SNEGSKA (reference sequence). The V gene end was trimmed by 6 bases and the J gene end by 10 bases; junction bases not matched to a gene: 4. The CDR3: CSAWTGESPLHF. The CDR3 DNA follows: TGCAGTGCGTGGACAGGGGAATCACCCCTCCACTTT.

Only a few counts were recorded for this clonotype. The rearrangement joins TRBV11-2 to TRBJ2-5, with D perhaps TRBD2 (7 bases). The CDR3 consists of 17 residues. CDR1 and CDR2 from the germline V gene are SGHAT and FQNNGV. Trimming removed 5 bases from V and 4 bases from J, with 23 bases in between. This CDR3 is CASSPSVWGGPRETQYF. Written as DNA, the CDR3 is TGTGCCAGCAGCCCCTCTGTGTGGGGGGGCCCCCGAGAGACCCAGTACTTC.

This clonotype occurred many times. V gene TRBV7-3 combines with J gene TRBJ2-3; 8 bases match TRBD1. The V segment lost 5 bases and the J segment 5 bases; nucleotides outside the gene matches: 12. The CDR3 sequence is 16 residues long. Per the germline V gene, CDR1 is SGHTA and CDR2 is FQGTGA. In DNA, the CDR3 is TGTGCCAGCAGCCCTCAGGGGGCGCGAAATGGAGATACGCAGTATTTT. Residues: CASSPQGARNGDTQYF.

The chain links TRBV6-5 to TRBJ1-1; 9 bases match TRBD1. Trimming cost V 3 bases and J 2 bases; bases outside gene matches: 4. This CDR3 is built from 15 residues. From germline, CDR1 is MNHEY and CDR2 SVGAGI. CDR3 loop: CASSYTQGANTEAFF. CDR3 in DNA: TGTGCCAGCAGTTATACACAGGGGGCAAACACTGAAGCTTTCTTT.

Ten or more counts support this clonotype. The chain uses TRBV6-6 and TRBJ2-7; D is perhaps TRBD2 (6 bases). The germline CDR1 and CDR2 sequences are MNHNY and SVGAGI (reference sequence). Trimming removed 0 bases at V and 0 bases at J, with 9 bases between. The length of the CDR3 is 15 residues. CDR3 sequence (DNA): TGTGCCAGCAGTTACTCCGACGGGGGCTCCTACGAGCAGTACTTC. Protein sequence: CASSYSDGGSYEQYF.

The rearrangement uses TRBV6-1 and TRBJ1-6; D may be TRBD1 (5 bases). The V gene lost 5 bases and the J gene lost 4 bases, with 21 bases spanning the gap. The CDR3 has 18 amino acids. Per the germline V gene, CDR1 is MNHNS and CDR2 is SASEGT. CDR3 amino acids: CASSPPAISTAYNSPLHF. DNA for the CDR3: TGTGCCAGCAGTCCACCCGCTATCTCGACAGCTTATAATTCACCCCTCCACTTT.

The table lists this clonotype with many counts. In DNA form, the CDR3 reads TGTGCCAGCAGTTATCATTCACCCCTCCACTTT. Translated, it gives CASSYHSPLHF. V gene TRBV12-3 or TRBV12-4 combines with J gene TRBJ1-6, with D uncertain. V was clipped by 4 bases and J by 8 bases, with 3 bases between them. The CDR3 covers 11 residues.

This clonotype has only a few counts. A read error may produce the germline difference seen at one junction end. The chain is built from TRBV12-3 or TRBV12-4 and TRBJ1-4; D is undetermined. CDR3 length equals 14 residues. The CDR3 nucleotides are TGTGCCAGCAGATCCACAGCGTCCGGTGAAAAACCGTTTTTT. This gives the protein CASRSTASGEKPFF.

This clonotype was seen repeatedly, ten times or more. The rearrangement links TRBV18 to TRBJ2-1, with TRBD2 matching over 13 bases. Germline loops: CDR1 KGHSH, CDR2 LQKENI. V lost 3 bases, J lost 7 bases, and 6 bases stayed unmatched. The CDR3 runs to 16 residues. The CDR3 nucleotides are TGTGCCAGCTCACCCACCGGGACTAGCGGGGTGAATGAGCAGTTCTTC. This sequence encodes CASSPTGTSGVNEQFF. The full variable domain, with the rest looked up from reference TRBV18 and TRBJ2-1, is NAGVMQNPRHLVRRRGQEARLRCSPMKGHSHVYWYRQLPEEGLKFMVYLQKENIIDESGMPKERFSAEFPKEGPSILRIQQVVRGDSAAYFCASSPTGTSGVNEQFFGPGTRLTVL.

The CDR3 coding sequence is TGTGCCAGCAGCTTCTACGACAGGGGTTCGACTGAAGCTTTCTTT. It specifies CASSFYDRGSTEAFF. The rearrangement joins TRBV11-2 to TRBJ1-1, with 8 bases fitting TRBD1. This CDR3 is 15 amino acids long. Trimming at V came to 3 bases and at J to 5 bases, leaving 8 bases not matched to a gene. Germline V gives CDR1 SGHAT, CDR2 FQNNGV. The full variable domain, in which reference TRBV11-2 and TRBJ1-1 provide the parts outside the CDR3, is EAGVAQSPRYKIIEKRQSVAFWCNPISGHATLYWYQQILGQGPKLLIQFQNNGVVDDSQLPKDRFSAERLKGVDSTLKIQPAKLEDSAVYLCASSFYDRGSTEAFFGQGTRLTVV.

The chain couples TRBV10-2 to TRBJ2-7; 10 bases are a match to TRBD2. The V segment lost 11 bases and the J segment 0 bases; nucleotides outside the gene matches: 10. CDR1 is WSHSY, CDR2 SAAADI, per germline. The CDR3 loop spans 15 amino acids. CDR3 amino acids: CAARLAGASSYEQYF. DNA of the CDR3: TGCGCCGCCCGACTAGCGGGCGCCAGCTCCTACGAGCAGTACTTC.

This clonotype was observed at least ten times. The CDR3: CASSTVAGGMLHEQFF. As DNA, the CDR3 is TGTGCCAGCAGCACTGTAGCGGGAGGTATGCTCCATGAGCAGTTCTTC. J is TRBJ2-1 and V is TRBV13; TRBD2 matches 10 bases. Germline V gene lookup returns CDR1 PRHDT and CDR2 FYEKMQ (reference sequence). This CDR3 has 16 amino acids. V was clipped by 5 bases and J by 8 bases; unmatched bases: 12.

This clonotype was observed a handful of times. The rearrangement links TRBV27 to TRBJ1-2; 12 bases are shared with TRBD1. This CDR3 is built from 19 residues. Germline V gene lookup returns CDR1 MNHEY and CDR2 SMNVEV (reference sequence). V trimming: 6 bases; J trimming: 2 bases; junction bases outside the gene matches: 16. CDR3: CASSSPALGQGAGNYGYTF. The CDR3 bases are TGTGCCAGCAGCTCCCCCGCCCTGGGACAGGGGGCGGGGAACTATGGCTACACCTTC.

The chain links TRBV7-8 to TRBJ2-5, with D possibly matching TRBD2 (5 bases). With 2 bases removed from V and 4 bases from J, the gap between germline ends came to 11 bases. This CDR3 has 14 residues. The V gene's germline CDR1 is SGHVS and CDR2 FQNEAQ. The CDR3 coding sequence is TGTGCCAGCAGCTTAAGGCAGGCGGGAGAGACCCAGTACTTC. This encodes CASSLRQAGETQYF.

This clonotype has ten or more counts. The chain links TRBV5-1 to TRBJ2-4; 7 bases are a match to TRBD2. Germline trimming cut 5 bases from V and 1 base from J; bases unmatched to any gene: 6. There are 15 residues in the CDR3. Germline assignment: CDR1 SGHRS and CDR2 YFSETQ. CDR3 sequence reads: CASRVGSGAKNIQYF. In nucleotides, the CDR3 is TGCGCCAGCAGAGTGGGTAGCGGGGCCAAAAACATTCAGTACTTC. The complete variable domain, with remaining parts taken from reference TRBV5-1 and TRBJ2-4, reads KAGVTQTPRYLIKTRGQQVTLSCSPISGHRSVSWYQQTPGQGLQFLFEYFSETQRNKGNFPGRFSGRQFSNSRSEMNVSTLELGDSALYLCASRVGSGAKNIQYFGAGTRLSVL.

The sample holds a few counts of this clonotype. The chain is built from TRBV19 and TRBJ2-5, with TRBD1 matching over 7 bases. Germline assignment: CDR1 LNHDA and CDR2 SQIVND (reference sequence). V trimming: 5 bases; J trimming: 0 bases; junction bases outside the gene matches: 9. The CDR3 has 16 amino acids. In DNA, the CDR3 is TGTGCCAGTAGTCTCGGGACAGCTACGTACCAAGAGACCCAGTACTTC. Its protein product is CASSLGTATYQETQYF.

This clonotype was counted at least ten times. CDR3 nucleotide sequence: TGCAGTGCCCCCCGGCCAGGGGCGGACACTGAAGCTTTCTTT. This translates into CSAPRPGADTEAFF. V is TRBV20-1 and J is TRBJ1-1; TRBD1 is a possible D gene (6 bases). Between the trimmed V and J ends, which lost 6 bases and 3 bases, there was a span of 17 bases. Germline loops: CDR1 DFQATT, CDR2 SNEGSKA (reference sequence). The CDR3 has 14 amino acids.

This clonotype has ten or more counts. The V and J genes are TRBV19 and TRBJ1-5, with D unresolved. The CDR3 covers 15 residues. From germline, CDR1 is LNHDA and CDR2 SQIVND (reference sequence). V was trimmed by 5 bases and J by 3 bases, leaving 14 bases between them. CDR3 nucleotides: TGTGCCAGTAGTCTGGTATGGGGAGACAATCAGCCCCAGCATTTT. This translates into CASSLVWGDNQPQHF.